The rows below give T cell receptor beta chains drawn from one sample of a study of blood T cell repertoires in COVID-19. Profiled with immunoSEQ multiplex PCR; TCRdb holds only in-frame clones, not every one. The top ten hold around 2.3% of the sample, which has 130,000 or so clones, roughly 90% seen once. Sequencing was done on a sample of peripheral blood. The receptor set was obtained from a human donor with COVID-19, enrolled during active disease. The donor label of this sample is uncertain. CDR3s include the opening cysteine and the closing phenylalanine or tryptophan. D genes are given only for firm matches. Part of the rows lack a size; the others show once, few, many or a class for expanded clones.

>-|TRBJ2-3|TRBV5-1|-
CASSPGTSTDTQYF
TGCGCCAGCAGCCCGGGTACTAGCACAGATACGCAGTATTTT
>-|TRBJ2-2|TRBV11-3|once
CASSLDIQSRPGELFF
TGTGCCAGCAGCTTAGATATCCAATCGCGGCCCGGGGAGCTGTTTTTT
>TRBD1|TRBJ2-2|TRBV11-3|-
CASSGYTGGVRTGELFF
TGTGCCAGCAGCGGATATACAGGGGGCGTTCGCACCGGGGAGCTGTTTTTT
>TRBD2|TRBJ2-7|TRBV5-4|few
CASSFSGVPYEQYF
TGTGCCAGCAGCTTTAGCGGGGTCCCCTACGAGCAGTACTTC
>TRBD2|TRBJ2-2|TRBV6-2/TRBV6-3|-
CASSSGTSGNTGELFF
TGTGCCAGCAGTTCCGGGACTAGCGGCAACACCGGGGAGCTGTTTTTT
>-|TRBJ1-1|TRBV7-3|-
CASSLRGVRNTEAFF
TGTGCCAGCAGCTTACGGGGGGTACGGAACACTGAAGCTTTCTTT
>TRBD2|TRBJ2-1|TRBV4-2|-
CASAPGPGGSYNEQFF
TGTGCCAGCGCACCCGGCCCGGGAGGCTCCTACAATGAGCAGTTCTTC
>-|TRBJ1-3|TRBV11-2|once
CASSFSSTGNTIYF
TGTGCCAGCAGCTTCAGTTCAACTGGAAACACCATATATTTT
>-|TRBJ2-7|TRBV7-9|-
CASSSYRDTAYEQYF
TGTGCCAGCAGCTCATACCGGGACACCGCCTACGAGCAGTACTTC
>-|TRBJ1-1|TRBV7-9|-
CASGGLGVSEAFF
TGTGCCAGCGGGGGACTGGGGGTATCTGAAGCTTTCTTT
>-|TRBJ1-6|TRBV4-1|few
CASSLQYQDSPLHF
TGCGCCAGCAGCCTTCAGTATCAGGATTCACCCCTCCACTTT
>TRBD1|TRBJ1-2|TRBV28|-
CASSSIGQGGYTF
TGTGCCAGCAGTTCCATCGGACAGGGAGGCTACACCTTC
>TRBD1|TRBJ2-1|TRBV11-2|-
CASSTPRGRRNEQFF
TGTGCCAGCTCCACGCCCAGGGGGCGTCGGAATGAGCAGTTCTTC
>-|TRBJ2-1|TRBV19|-
CASGGYNEQFF
TGTGCCAGCGGGGGCTACAATGAGCAGTTCTTC
>-|TRBJ2-2|TRBV10-2|-
CASSQRERWTGELFF
TGCGCCAGCTCCCAGAGGGAGCGGTGGACCGGGGAGCTGTTTTTT
>-|TRBJ2-7|TRBV7-6|-
CASSPSDGVGSGEQYF
TGTGCCAGCAGCCCGTCCGACGGGGTGGGATCTGGCGAGCAGTACTTC
>-|TRBJ1-5|TRBV6-1|-
CASSDPGGSFRNQPQHF
TGTGCCAGCAGTGACCCGGGAGGGTCCTTTAGGAATCAGCCCCAGCATTTT
>-|TRBJ2-1|TRBV6-2/TRBV6-3|few
CASSYFRQVGRRSYNEQFF
TGTGCCAGCAGTTATTTCCGCCAAGTAGGGAGACGCTCCTACAATGAGCAGTTCTTC
>TRBD1|TRBJ1-1|TRBV11-3|few
CASSLGSGTANTEAFF
TGTGCCAGCAGCTTAGGATCCGGGACAGCGAACACTGAAGCTTTCTTT
>TRBD1|TRBJ1-1|TRBV19|-
CASSHLMDRVGTEAFF
TGTGCCAGTAGCCATCTAATGGACAGGGTTGGCACTGAAGCTTTCTTT
>TRBD2|TRBJ2-6|TRBV11-2|-
CASSLGGGSGANVLTF
TGTGCCAGCAGCTTGGGCGGGGGCTCTGGGGCCAACGTCCTGACTTTC
>TRBD2|TRBJ2-7|TRBV25-1|-
CASSESVGGISYEQYF
TGTGCCAGCAGTGAATCGGTGGGGGGGATCTCCTACGAGCAGTACTTC
>TRBD1|TRBJ1-6|TRBV19|-
CASKNTGGRNSPLHF
TGTGCCAGTAAAAATACAGGGGGGAGAAATTCACCCCTCCACTTT
>-|TRBJ1-1|TRBV7-9|-
CASIGQGWNTEAFF
TGTGCCAGCATAGGCCAGGGATGGAACACTGAAGCTTTCTTT
>-|TRBJ2-7|TRBV2|-
CASTPLPTYEQYF
TGTGCCAGCACACCTCTCCCTACCTACGAGCAGTACTTC
>-|TRBJ1-6|TRBV5-5|once
CASSLEASHYNSPLHF
TGTGCCAGCAGCTTGGAGGCTAGCCATTATAATTCACCCCTCCACTTT
>TRBD1|TRBJ2-7|TRBV2|few
CASSLEQGESYEQYF
TGTGCCAGCAGTCTGGAACAGGGGGAATCCTACGAGCAGTACTTC
>-|TRBJ1-2|TRBV28|-
CASSSGAEANYGYTF
TGTGCCAGCAGTAGCGGGGCAGAAGCTAACTATGGCTACACCTTC
>-|TRBJ2-1|TRBV4-1|-
CASSHTRQVTNEQFF
TGCGCCAGCAGCCATACCCGACAGGTTACGAATGAGCAGTTCTTC
>TRBD1|TRBJ1-5|TRBV3-1/TRBV3-2|once
CASSQVGGQPQHF
TGTGCCAGCAGCCAAGTAGGGGGCCAGCCCCAGCATTTT
>-|TRBJ2-7|TRBV18|-
CASSPRGGLDSYEQYF
TGTGCCAGCTCACCGAGGGGGGGGCTCGACTCCTACGAGCAGTACTTC
>TRBD1|TRBJ1-2|TRBV9|-
CASSERDRGTAYGYTF
TGTGCCAGCAGCGAACGGGACAGGGGGACGGCCTATGGCTACACCTTC
>-|TRBJ1-2|TRBV7-9|-
CASSLDSSYGYTF
TGTGCCAGCAGCTTAGACAGCTCCTATGGCTACACCTTC
>TRBD2|TRBJ2-7|TRBV2|-
CASSAPSGSLYEQYF
TGTGCCAGCAGTGCCCCTAGCGGGAGCCTCTACGAGCAGTACTTC
>-|TRBJ1-2|TRBV27|-
CASSFSGSYGYTF
TGTGCCAGCAGTTTCTCCGGGAGCTATGGCTACACCTTC
>TRBD1|TRBJ1-6|TRBV9|-
CASSVRGGALDSPLHF
TGTGCCAGCAGCGTAAGAGGGGGCGCTTTGGATTCACCCCTCCACTTT
>TRBD1|TRBJ2-7|TRBV13|-
CASSSGQGLHEQYF
TGTGCCAGCAGCTCCGGACAGGGGCTTCACGAGCAGTACTTC
>TRBD1|TRBJ1-6|TRBV6-5|few
CASSPQGTYNSPLHF
TGTGCCAGCAGCCCACAGGGGACCTATAATTCACCCCTCCACTTT
>TRBD1|TRBJ1-2|TRBV29-1|once
CSVSDRGRDYGYTF
TGCAGCGTTTCGGACAGGGGCCGAGACTATGGCTACACCTTC
>TRBD1|TRBJ1-2|TRBV2|-
CASSPDREGGYTF
TGTGCCAGCAGTCCCGACAGGGAAGGAGGCTACACCTTC
>-|TRBJ1-4|TRBV29-1|-
CSVVTRANEKLFF
TGCAGCGTGGTGACGAGGGCTAATGAAAAACTGTTTTTT
>TRBD1|TRBJ1-1|TRBV7-3|-
CASSSEGDRGTEAFF
TGTGCCAGCAGCTCCGAGGGGGACAGGGGGACTGAAGCTTTCTTT
>-|TRBJ1-6|TRBV7-9|few
CASSTSRGWNSPLHF
TGTGCCAGCAGCACTTCACGGGGATGGAATTCACCCCTCCACTTT
>TRBD1|TRBJ2-7|TRBV7-9|-
CASSPTGVSNEQYF
TGTGCCAGCAGCCCTACAGGGGTCTCTAACGAGCAGTACTTC
>-|TRBJ2-1|TRBV2|once
CASSEGANNEQFF
TGTGCCAGCAGTGAAGGGGCCAATAATGAGCAGTTCTTC
>TRBD1|TRBJ2-7|TRBV6-1|-
CASSENRGHEQYF
TGTGCCAGCAGTGAAAACAGGGGCCACGAGCAGTACTTC
>-|TRBJ2-7|TRBV27|-
CASSLAWGRRYEQYF
TGTGCCAGCAGTTTAGCTTGGGGGAGGAGGTACGAGCAGTACTTC
>-|TRBJ1-5|TRBV12-5|few
CASGLFRGQPQHF
TGTGCTAGTGGTTTGTTCCGGGGTCAGCCCCAGCATTTT
>-|TRBJ1-2|TRBV6-5|-
CASEEGTTTNYGYTF
TGTGCCAGCGAGGAAGGGACAACCACTAACTATGGCTACACCTTC
>TRBD2|TRBJ2-1|TRBV3-1/TRBV3-2|few
CASSQASGGRNEQFF
TGTGCCAGCAGCCAAGCAAGCGGGGGGAGAAATGAGCAGTTCTTC
>-|TRBJ2-1|TRBV5-1|-
CASSLAGRWSYNEQFF
TGCGCCAGCAGCTTGGCCGGTCGGTGGAGCTACAATGAGCAGTTCTTC
>TRBD2|TRBJ2-1|TRBV9|-
CASSVGSGGVSYNEQFF
TGTGCCAGCAGCGTAGGGAGCGGGGGGGTCTCCTACAATGAGCAGTTCTTC
>-|TRBJ1-4|TRBV29-1|-
CSVEGGEAEKLFF
TGCAGCGTTGAGGGAGGGGAAGCTGAAAAACTGTTTTTT
>-|TRBJ2-7|TRBV1|-
CTSSRECPLYEQYF
TGCACCAGCAGCCGAGAGTGTCCCCTCTACGAGCAGTACTTC
>-|TRBJ1-2|TRBV29-1|-
CSVEWAGTYGYTF
TGCAGCGTTGAATGGGCAGGCACCTATGGCTACACCTTC